The TCR beta chain described here comes from a study of T-cell memory formation after mild COVID-19 (dated by TCRdb to the early 2020s). For context, the study as a whole: TCR sequence clusters from the two donors were largely donor specific. In two donors, T-cell clones that expanded and contracted after mild COVID-19 were followed by sequencing TCRalpha and TCRbeta repertoires longitudinally. The cohort was made up of two young adult volunteers, one female and one male, who were previously healthy.

Here is what the overall study found, with its caveats: Contracting CD4+ clones were found mainly in CM and EM memory subsets, while CD8+ clones were enriched in EMRA. Balanced CD4/CD8 phenotypes were observed for clones contracting from day 15 to 85, whereas a bias towards CD4+ was observed for a second wave of clones expanding from day 15 to 37. Only a couple of mild cases were covered by the study, and larger cohorts that include severe cases with pre-infection samples were considered necessary. The second-wave clones that peaked on day 37 were not confirmed to be SARS-CoV-2 specific. Some responding clones were found in pre-infection memory, which suggests that pre-existing cross-reactive memory T cells took part in the SARS-CoV-2 response.

Ends trimmed: V by 3 bases, J by 8 bases; bases unmatched to a gene: 11. CDR1 and CDR2 are read off the germline V gene as SGHNT and YENEEA. The CDR3 starts with the cysteine, ends with the phenylalanine, and has 17 residues. CDR3 DNA only is kept here, 51 bases in frame from base 1. Ficoll-Paque density gradient centrifugation was used to isolate PBMCs. Only a few counts were recorded for this clonotype. Its specific antigen is unknown. No clone much larger than this one lies a single base away; base qualities are absent. The instrument given in TCRdb is Illumina NovaSeq 6000. cDNA libraries for TCRalpha and TCRbeta were prepared by 5'RACE using constant-segment primers, with sample barcodes and unique molecular identifiers added. Trizol reagent was used to extract RNA from every sample. Library amplification was performed in two PCR steps, and a second sample barcode and Illumina TruSeq adapters were introduced in the second step. Libraries were sequenced on an Illumina NovaSeq with 2 x 150 bp paired-end reads. Per the original workflow: Reads were demultiplexed and collapsed into UMI-guided consensus sequences with migec v1.2.7. Using mixcr v2.1.11, UMI consensuses were aligned to TRA and TRB V and J templates and then assembled into clonotypes. Expanded or contracted clonotypes were those called significant by both edgeR and NoisET, with noise models trained on biological replicates. edgeR calls used a false discovery rate-adjusted p below 0.01 and a log2 fold-change threshold of 1. PCA with hierarchical clustering of max-normalized trajectories of the 1000 most abundant clonotypes was used as exploratory dynamics analysis. Separately sequenced CD4+ and CD8+ repertoires were used to assign the CD4 or CD8 phenotype of responding clones. TCRdb itself trimmed the public reads at Q25 with fastp, ran MiXCR and retained productive beta chains. Rows with a matching CDR3 protein are joined into one entry that keeps the most common DNA and genes. The V and J calls and clone size come from TCRdb's table, not from the authors' own analysis. The sample includes fewer than 350,000 distinct CDR3 sequences, with approximately 16% observed a single time. Approximately 20% of the sample belongs to the ten largest clones.

This TCR was sampled from a man aged 18 to 29 who had mild COVID-19 (a few samples of this study predate the infection). The sample titles of this study are shuffled in the database, so cell type and time point are left out; the donor was told from shared clones. Recombination linked TRBV11-3 to TRBJ2-1, with 12 bases matching TRBD2. Sequenced sample: PBMCs or a T cell subset sorted from them (not recorded which). The CDR3 region has the sequence CASSFDGLAGGEHEQFF. At the DNA level, the sequence is TGTGCCAGCAGCTTCGACGGGCTAGCGGGGGGGGAGCATGAGCAGTTCTTC.